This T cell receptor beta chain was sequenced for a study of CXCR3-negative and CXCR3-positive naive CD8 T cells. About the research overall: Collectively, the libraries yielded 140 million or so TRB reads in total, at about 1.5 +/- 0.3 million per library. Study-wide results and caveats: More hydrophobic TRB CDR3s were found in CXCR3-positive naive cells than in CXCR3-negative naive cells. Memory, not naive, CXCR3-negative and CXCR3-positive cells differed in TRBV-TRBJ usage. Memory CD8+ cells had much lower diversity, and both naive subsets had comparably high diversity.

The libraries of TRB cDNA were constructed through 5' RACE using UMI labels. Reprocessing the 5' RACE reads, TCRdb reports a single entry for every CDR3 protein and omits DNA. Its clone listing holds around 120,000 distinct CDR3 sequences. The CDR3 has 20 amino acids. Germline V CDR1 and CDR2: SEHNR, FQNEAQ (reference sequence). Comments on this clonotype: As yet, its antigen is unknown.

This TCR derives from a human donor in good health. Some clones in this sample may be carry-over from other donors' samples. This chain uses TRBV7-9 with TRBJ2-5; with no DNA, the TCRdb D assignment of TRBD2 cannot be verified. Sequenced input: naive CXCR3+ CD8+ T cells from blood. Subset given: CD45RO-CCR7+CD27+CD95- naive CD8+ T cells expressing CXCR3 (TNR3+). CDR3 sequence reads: CASSLAYWSGGELNRETQYF.